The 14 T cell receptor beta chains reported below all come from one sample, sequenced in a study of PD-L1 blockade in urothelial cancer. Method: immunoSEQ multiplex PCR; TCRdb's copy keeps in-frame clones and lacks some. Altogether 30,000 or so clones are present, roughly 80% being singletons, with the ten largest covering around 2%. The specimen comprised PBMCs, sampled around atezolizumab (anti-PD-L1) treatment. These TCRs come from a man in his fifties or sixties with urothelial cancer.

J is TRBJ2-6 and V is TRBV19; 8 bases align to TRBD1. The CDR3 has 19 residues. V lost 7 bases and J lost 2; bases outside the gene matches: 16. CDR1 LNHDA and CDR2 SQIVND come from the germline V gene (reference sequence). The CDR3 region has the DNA TGTGCCAGTACCGGGCTCCGAGGACAGGGAACAACTGGGGCCAACGTCCTGACTTTC. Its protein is CASTGLRGQGTTGANVLTF.

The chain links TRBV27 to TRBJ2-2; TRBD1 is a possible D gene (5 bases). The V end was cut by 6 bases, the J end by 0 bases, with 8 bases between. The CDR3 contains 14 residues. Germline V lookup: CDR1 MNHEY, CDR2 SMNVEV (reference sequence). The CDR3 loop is CASRQGANTGELFF. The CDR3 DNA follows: TGTGCCAGCAGGCAGGGCGCGAACACCGGGGAGCTGTTTTTT.

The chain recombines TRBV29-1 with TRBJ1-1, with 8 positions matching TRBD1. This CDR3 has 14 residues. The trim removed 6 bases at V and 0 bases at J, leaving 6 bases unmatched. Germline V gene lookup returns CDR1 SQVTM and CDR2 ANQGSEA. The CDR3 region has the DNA TGCAGCGTCGGGACAGGCGGCATGAACACTGAAGCTTTCTTT. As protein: CSVGTGGMNTEAFF. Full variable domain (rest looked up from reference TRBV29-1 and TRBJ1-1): SAVISQKPSRDICQRGTSLTIQCQVDSQVTMMFWYRQQPGQSLTLIATANQGSEATYESGFVIDKFPISRPNLTFSTLTVSNMSPEDSSIYLCSVGTGGMNTEAFFGQGTRLTVV.

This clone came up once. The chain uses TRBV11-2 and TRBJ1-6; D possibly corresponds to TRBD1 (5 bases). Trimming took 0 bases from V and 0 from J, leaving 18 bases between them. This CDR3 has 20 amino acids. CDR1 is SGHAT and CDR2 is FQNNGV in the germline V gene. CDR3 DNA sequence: TGTGCCAGCAGCTTAGATATCGGGCAGGGAGGAGGCTCCTATAATTCACCCCTCCACTTT. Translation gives CASSLDIGQGGGSYNSPLHF.

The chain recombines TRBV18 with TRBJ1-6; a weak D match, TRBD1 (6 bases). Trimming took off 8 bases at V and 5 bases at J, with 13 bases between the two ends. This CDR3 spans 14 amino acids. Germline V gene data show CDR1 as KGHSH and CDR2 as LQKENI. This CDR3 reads CASTTGTDNSPLHF. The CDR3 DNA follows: TGTGCCAGCACCACAGGGACCGATAATTCACCCCTCCACTTT.

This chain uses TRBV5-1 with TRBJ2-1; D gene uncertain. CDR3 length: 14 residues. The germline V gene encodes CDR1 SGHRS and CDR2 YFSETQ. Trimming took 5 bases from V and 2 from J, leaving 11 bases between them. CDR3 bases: TGCGCCAGCAGTAGGCAGGTTGCCTACAATGAGCAGTTCTTC. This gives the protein CASSRQVAYNEQFF.

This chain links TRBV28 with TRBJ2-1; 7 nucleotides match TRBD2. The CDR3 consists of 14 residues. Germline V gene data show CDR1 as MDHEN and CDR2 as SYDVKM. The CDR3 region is CATLIGGSSNEQFF. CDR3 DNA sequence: TGTGCTACCCTAATAGGCGGGAGTTCCAATGAGCAGTTCTTC.

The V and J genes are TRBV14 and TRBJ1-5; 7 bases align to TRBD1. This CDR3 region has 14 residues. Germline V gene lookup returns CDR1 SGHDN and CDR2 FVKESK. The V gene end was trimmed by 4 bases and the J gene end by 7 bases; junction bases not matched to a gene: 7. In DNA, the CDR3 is TGTGCCAGCAGCCGTACAGGGGACCGACAGCCCCAGCATTTT. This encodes CASSRTGDRQPQHF.

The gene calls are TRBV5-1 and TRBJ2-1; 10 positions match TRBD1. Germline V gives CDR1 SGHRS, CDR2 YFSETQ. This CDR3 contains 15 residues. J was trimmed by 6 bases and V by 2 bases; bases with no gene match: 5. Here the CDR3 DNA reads TGCGCCAGCAGCTTAGGGGGACAGGGGCTCAATGAGCAGTTCTTC. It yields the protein CASSLGGQGLNEQFF.

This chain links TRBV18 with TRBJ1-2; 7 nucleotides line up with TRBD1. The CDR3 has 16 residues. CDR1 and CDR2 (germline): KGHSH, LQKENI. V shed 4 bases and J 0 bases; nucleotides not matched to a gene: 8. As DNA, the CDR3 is TGTGCCAGCTCACATTCCGGGACAGAACCTAACTATGGCTACACCTTC. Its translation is CASSHSGTEPNYGYTF.

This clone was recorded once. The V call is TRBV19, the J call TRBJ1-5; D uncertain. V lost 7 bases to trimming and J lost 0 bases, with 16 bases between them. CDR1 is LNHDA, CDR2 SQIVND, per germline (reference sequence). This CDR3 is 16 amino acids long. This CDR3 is CASKLSLGYSNQPQHF. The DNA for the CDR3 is TGTGCCAGTAAATTGTCTCTAGGTTATAGCAATCAGCCCCAGCATTTT.

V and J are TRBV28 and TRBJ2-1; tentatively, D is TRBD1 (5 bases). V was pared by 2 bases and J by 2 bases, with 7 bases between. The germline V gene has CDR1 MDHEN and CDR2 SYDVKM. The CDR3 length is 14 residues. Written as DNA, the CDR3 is TGTGCCAGCAGTTTAACAGGAGCCTACAATGAGCAGTTCTTC. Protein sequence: CASSLTGAYNEQFF.

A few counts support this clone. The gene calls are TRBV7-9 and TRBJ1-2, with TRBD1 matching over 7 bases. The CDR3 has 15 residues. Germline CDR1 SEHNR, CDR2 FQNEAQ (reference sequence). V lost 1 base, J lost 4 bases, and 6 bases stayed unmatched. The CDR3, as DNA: TGTGCCAGCAGCTTAGAGGGCAGGGGGGTCTATGGCTACACCTTC. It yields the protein CASSLEGRGVYGYTF.

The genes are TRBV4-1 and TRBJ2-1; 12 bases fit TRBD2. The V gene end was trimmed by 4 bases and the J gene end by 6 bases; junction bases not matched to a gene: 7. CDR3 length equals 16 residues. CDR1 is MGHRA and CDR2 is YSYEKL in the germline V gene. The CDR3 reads CASSPRLAGVSNEQFF. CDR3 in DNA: TGCGCCAGCAGCCCCAGACTAGCGGGAGTGAGCAATGAGCAGTTCTTC.